This T cell receptor beta chain was recorded in a study of T cell clonotyping in hematopoietic cell transplantation listed by TCRdb under 2021. Some background on the complete study: Recipient samples taken before transplant were collected after cytoreduction. The study collected more than 120 blood samples from under 45 consecutive transplant recipients and their related donors. Patients were recruited between September 2015 and January 2017 and followed until late 2020 or death. Findings and caveats that apply to the study as a whole: A decrease in recipient TCR diversity was observed after transplant, and a progressive increase in pathologically expanded clonotypes was seen from day 30 to day 180. The sample size was limited, and CD4 and CD8 repertoire contributions could not be separated because cells were not sorted. Overlap with donor repertoires was found for only a small fraction of recipient repertoires, with over 95% found to appear de novo at the given depth. Donor and pretransplant recipient Inverse Simpson Index values predicted broader posttransplant TCR repertoire diversity.

V gives up 4 bases and J gives up 5 bases, and the segment between their germline ends measures 8 bases. The germline V gene (reference sequence) sets CDR1 to MNHEY and CDR2 to SMNVEV. Inclusive of the bounding cysteine and phenylalanine, the CDR3 is 12 residues long. The entry retains the CDR3 DNA only, 36 bases that are in frame from base 1. As regards this clone: Its cognate antigen has yet to be identified. Per-base qualities were not stored, and no clone one base away is much larger.

The time point label of this sample denotes: recipient sample about 28 days before transplant, after cytoreduction. Blood from recipients was drawn about 28 days before transplant and again at days 30, 100 and 180 after transplant. Nuclei Lysis Solution was used to extract genomic DNA from fresh or cryopreserved unfractionated peripheral blood mononuclear cells. The immunoSEQ assay, a bias-controlled multiplex PCR using V- and J-specific primers, was used to amplify TCR beta CDR3 regions from genomic DNA. In a second PCR step, the CDR3 amplicons were tagged with a proprietary barcode plus Illumina adapter sequences. An Illumina MiSeq instrument was used to sequence the CDR3 libraries. For the original study's pipeline: immunoSEQ Analyzer 3.0 was used for export and quality control, with R Bioconductor and Immunarch used for downstream analyses. Only productive rearrangements in the normalized downsampled data set went into calculating the repertoire metrics. In the normalized cohort, clonotypes with more than 5 templates were defined as pathologically expanded. Repertoire diversity was measured with the Inverse Simpson Index. CMV-specificity analyses were carried out on the non-normalized data set to capture all clonotypes. The table comes from immuneACCESS by way of TCRdb, which keeps in-frame sequences with V and J called. Part of the clones is missing from these tables; in studies checked, under half for an unresolved V gene and the rest for unknown reasons. Clonal size and the V and J genes are those of that table, whereas D and trimming came from the DNA. The sample table contains about 36,000 clones; only one count was recorded for roughly 94% of them. The ten largest clones add up to about 1.5% of the sample.

The sequencing used peripheral blood mononuclear cells, collected before stem cell transplant. The receptor chain draws on TRBV27 and TRBJ2-5; no confident D gene assignment can be made. The source of this sequence is a man aged 40-49 years with chronic myeloid leukemia. Some clones in this sample may be carry-over from other donors' samples. The CDR3 corresponds to CASSSGKETQYF. The DNA sequence is as follows: TGTGCCAGCAGTTCAGGAAAGGAGACCCAGTACTTC.